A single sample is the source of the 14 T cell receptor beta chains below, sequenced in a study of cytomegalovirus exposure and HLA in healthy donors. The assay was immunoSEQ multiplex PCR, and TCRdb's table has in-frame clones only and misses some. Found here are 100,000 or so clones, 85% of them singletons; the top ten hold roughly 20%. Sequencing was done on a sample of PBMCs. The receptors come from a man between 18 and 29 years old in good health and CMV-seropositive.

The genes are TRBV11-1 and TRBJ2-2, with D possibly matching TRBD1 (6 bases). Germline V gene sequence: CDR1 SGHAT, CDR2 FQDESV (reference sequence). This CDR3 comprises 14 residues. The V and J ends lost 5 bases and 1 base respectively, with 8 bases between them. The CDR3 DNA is TGTGCCAGCAGCCGACAGGAGAACACCGGGGAGCTGTTTTTT. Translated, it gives CASSRQENTGELFF.

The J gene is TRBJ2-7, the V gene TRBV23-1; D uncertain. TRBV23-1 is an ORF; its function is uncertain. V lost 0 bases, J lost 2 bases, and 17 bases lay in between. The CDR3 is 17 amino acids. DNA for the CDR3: TGCGCCAGCAGTCAATCCGTCCCAGGTCACGTAACCTACGAGCAGTACTTC. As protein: CASSQSVPGHVTYEQYF.

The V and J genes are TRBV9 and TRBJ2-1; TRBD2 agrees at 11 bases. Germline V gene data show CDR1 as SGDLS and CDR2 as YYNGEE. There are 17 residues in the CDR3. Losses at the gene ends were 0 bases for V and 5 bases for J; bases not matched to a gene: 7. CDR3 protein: CASSVEPSGRLNNEQFF. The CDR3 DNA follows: TGTGCCAGCAGCGTAGAACCTAGCGGGAGGTTGAACAATGAGCAGTTCTTC.

CDR3 coding DNA: TGTGCCAGTACCCCCCGGCAGGGGAGCCCCCTGAGGGAGCAGTACTTC. This codes for CASTPRQGSPLREQYF. The rearrangement uses TRBV19 and TRBJ2-7; the D gene is possibly TRBD1 (6 bases). This CDR3 has 16 residues. From germline, CDR1 is LNHDA and CDR2 SQIVND (reference sequence). Between the trimmed V and J ends, which lost 7 bases and 7 bases, there was a span of 26 bases.

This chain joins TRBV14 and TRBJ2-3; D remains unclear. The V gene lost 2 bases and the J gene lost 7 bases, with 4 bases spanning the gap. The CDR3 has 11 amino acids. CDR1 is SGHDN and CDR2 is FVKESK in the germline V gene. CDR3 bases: TGTGCCAGCAGCCAACACTATACGCAGTATTTT. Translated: CASSQHYTQYF.

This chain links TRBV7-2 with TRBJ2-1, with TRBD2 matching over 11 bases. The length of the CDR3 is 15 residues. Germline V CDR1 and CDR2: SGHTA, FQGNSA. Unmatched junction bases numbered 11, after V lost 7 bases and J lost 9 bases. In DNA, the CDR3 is TGTGCCAGCATAGCACTAGCGGGAGTTAAAGTTGAGCAGTTCTTC. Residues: CASIALAGVKVEQFF.

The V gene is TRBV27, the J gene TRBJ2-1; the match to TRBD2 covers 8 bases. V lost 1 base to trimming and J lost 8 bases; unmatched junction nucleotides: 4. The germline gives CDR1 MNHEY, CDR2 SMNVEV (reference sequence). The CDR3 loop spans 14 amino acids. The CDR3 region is CASSLFLAGDEQFF. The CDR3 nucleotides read TGTGCCAGCAGTTTATTCCTAGCGGGTGATGAGCAGTTCTTC.

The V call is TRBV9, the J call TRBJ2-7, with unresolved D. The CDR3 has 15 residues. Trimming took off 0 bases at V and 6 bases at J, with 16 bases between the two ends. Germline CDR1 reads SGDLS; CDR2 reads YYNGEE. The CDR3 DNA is TGTGCCAGCAGCGTAGGTGCCGGGTTCAACTCCGAGCAGTACTTC. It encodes CASSVGAGFNSEQYF.

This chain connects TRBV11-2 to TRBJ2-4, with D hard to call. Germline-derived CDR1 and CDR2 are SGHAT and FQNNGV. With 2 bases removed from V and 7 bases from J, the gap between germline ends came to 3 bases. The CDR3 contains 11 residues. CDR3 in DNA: TGTGCCAGCAGCTTAACTAACATTCAGTACTTC. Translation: CASSLTNIQYF. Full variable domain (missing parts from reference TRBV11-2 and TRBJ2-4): EAGVAQSPRYKIIEKRQSVAFWCNPISGHATLYWYQQILGQGPKLLIQFQNNGVVDDSQLPKDRFSAERLKGVDSTLKIQPAKLEDSAVYLCASSLTNIQYFGAGTRLSVL.

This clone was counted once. The CDR3 region is CRIDRIVNHAYNEQFF. The CDR3 DNA is TGCAGGATTGACAGGATAGTTAACCATGCCTACAATGAGCAGTTCTTC. This chain links TRBV29-1 with TRBJ2-1; possibly TRBD1 for D (6 bases). Germline V CDR1 and CDR2: SQVTM, ANQGSEA. The CDR3 runs to 16 residues.

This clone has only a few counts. The CDR3, as DNA: TGTGCCAGCAGTCGCCTAAACTATGGCTACACCTTC. It yields the protein CASSRLNYGYTF. This sequence joins TRBV28 and TRBJ1-2; D unresolved. This CDR3 comprises 12 residues. The germline V gene has CDR1 MDHEN and CDR2 SYDVKM. V was trimmed by 5 bases and J by 2 bases, leaving 6 bases between them.

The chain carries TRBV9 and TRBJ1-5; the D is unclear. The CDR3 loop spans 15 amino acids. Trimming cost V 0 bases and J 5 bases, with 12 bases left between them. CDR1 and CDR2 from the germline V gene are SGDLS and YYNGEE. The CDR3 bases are TGTGCCAGCAGCGTAGGTCCTTCCCCCGATCAGCCCCAGCATTTT. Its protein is CASSVGPSPDQPQHF.

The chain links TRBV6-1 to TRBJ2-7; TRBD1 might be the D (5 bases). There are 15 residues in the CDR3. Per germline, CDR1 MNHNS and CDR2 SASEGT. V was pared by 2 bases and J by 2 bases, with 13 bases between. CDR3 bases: TGTGCCAGCAGTGAACAGGGCAGAAGAACCTACGAGCAGTACTTC. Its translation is CASSEQGRRTYEQYF.

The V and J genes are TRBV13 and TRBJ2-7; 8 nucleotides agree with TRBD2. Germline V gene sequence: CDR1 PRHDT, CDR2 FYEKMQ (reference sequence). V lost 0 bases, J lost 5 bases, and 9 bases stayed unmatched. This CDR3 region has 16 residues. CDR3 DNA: TGTGCCAGCAGCTTAGGAGGACTAGCAGTTACCGACGAGCAGTACGTC. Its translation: CASSLGGLAVTDEQYV.